These 31 T cell receptor beta chains were sequenced from one sample in a study of cytomegalovirus exposure and HLA in healthy donors. The PCR ran on 60 Vbeta and 13 Jbeta primers. Profiling relied on immunoSEQ multiplex PCR, and the TCRdb table lists in-frame clones only, not all of them. Here the sample spans about 150,000 clones, roughly 65% being singletons. Sequencing was done on a sample of PBMCs. The receptors were gathered from a man in his sixties in good health and CMV-seronegative.

V usage is TRBV29-1 and J usage is TRBJ2-7, with D possibly matching TRBD1 (5 bases). With 0 bases removed from V and 0 bases from J, the gap between germline ends came to 6 bases. Germline-derived CDR1 and CDR2 are SQVTM and ANQGSEA. This CDR3 region has 13 residues. CDR3 region: CSVEDRDSYEQYF. The CDR3 DNA follows: TGCAGCGTTGAAGACAGGGACTCCTACGAGCAGTACTTC.

V gene TRBV29-1 combines with J gene TRBJ1-1; 8 bases align to TRBD1. Germline values: CDR1 SQVTM, CDR2 ANQGSEA. This CDR3 has 13 amino acids. J was trimmed by 9 bases and V by 8 bases; bases with no gene match: 14. As DNA, the CDR3 is TGCAGCCCTTACAGGGGGAGTGAGGGTAAAGCTTTCTTT. This translates into CSPYRGSEGKAFF.

The rearrangement links TRBV4-3 to TRBJ2-1; TRBD2 matches at 7 bases. Germline values: CDR1 LGHNA, CDR2 YSLEER. The CDR3 is made up of 15 amino acids. The J segment lost 5 bases and the V segment lost 0 bases, leaving 4 bases of the junction unmatched. The CDR3 bases are TGCGCCAGCAGCCAAGAAGGACTAGTTCACAATGAGCAGTTCTTC. It encodes CASSQEGLVHNEQFF.

V and J are TRBV7-3 and TRBJ2-7, with 8 bases identical to TRBD1. This CDR3 contains 16 residues. Germline V CDR1 and CDR2: SGHTA, FQGTGA. With 5 bases clipped from V and 2 bases from J, the junction kept 11 bases outside the gene matches. The CDR3 is CASSLQGAEVAYEQYF. The DNA of the CDR3 is TGTGCCAGCAGCCTCCAGGGGGCTGAGGTAGCCTACGAGCAGTACTTC.

This clone has only one observation. The chain uses TRBV6-5 and TRBJ1-1, with no clear D. CDR3 size: 13 residues. V lost 6 bases to trimming and J lost 1 base, with 9 bases between them. Germline CDR1 is MNHEY and CDR2 is SVGAGI. The CDR3 region is CASRDGGNTEAFF. The CDR3 DNA sequence: TGTGCCAGCAGAGACGGAGGGAACACTGAAGCTTTCTTT.

The rearrangement uses TRBV6-6 and TRBJ2-7, with D hard to call. Deletions cut 4 bases from V and 3 bases from J, with 10 bases between. Germline CDR1 and CDR2: MNHNY and SVGAGI (reference sequence). This CDR3 spans 13 amino acids. The CDR3 is CASSSGRRYEQYF. In DNA form, the CDR3 reads TGTGCCAGCAGTTCGGGTCGCCGCTACGAGCAGTACTTC.

CDR3 coding DNA: TGTGCCAGCAGCCGGGACTCCCCCTTGGGCGGGGAGCTGTTTTTT. Its protein product is CASSRDSPLGGELFF. The rearrangement links TRBV4-2 to TRBJ2-2; perhaps TRBD2 as D (6 bases). CDR3 length equals 15 residues. V lost 4 bases and J 7 bases, leaving 16 bases between the germline ends. In germline, CDR1 is LGHNA, CDR2 YNFKEQ.

This clone was counted once. The genes are TRBV15 and TRBJ2-2, with a tentative D call TRBD1 (6 bases). Trimming stripped 5 bases from V and 1 base from J, with 11 bases between. Germline loops: CDR1 LNHNV, CDR2 YYDKDF (reference sequence). The CDR3 runs 15 residues. CDR3 loop: CATSRKQGNTGELFF. The CDR3 bases are TGTGCCACCAGCCGAAAACAGGGGAACACCGGGGAGCTGTTTTTT.

This clone was seen a few times. The chain recombines TRBV5-6 with TRBJ2-1, with TRBD2 as a possible D gene (5 bases). This CDR3 contains 16 residues. The V and J ends lost 4 bases and 3 bases respectively, with 17 bases between them. The germline V gene encodes CDR1 SGHDT and CDR2 YYEEEE. The CDR3 DNA reads TGTGCCAGCAGCCCGGGCGGGTCATCGGTCTACAATGAGCAGTTCTTC. Its translation: CASSPGGSSVYNEQFF.

The J gene is TRBJ2-1, the V gene TRBV5-1, with 8 bases that match TRBD1. The germline V gene encodes CDR1 SGHRS and CDR2 YFSETQ. With 4 bases clipped from V and 1 base from J, the junction kept 16 bases outside the gene matches. The CDR3 totals 19 residues. The CDR3 loop reads CASSRRGQGLIESYNEQFF. CDR3 DNA sequence: TGCGCCAGCAGCCGCCGAGGACAGGGTTTAATTGAGTCCTACAATGAGCAGTTCTTC.

The rearrangement joins TRBV5-1 to TRBJ1-2; 10 bases agree with TRBD1. The CDR3 runs to 15 residues. Trimming took 5 bases from V and 6 from J; bases not matched to a gene: 10. CDR1 SGHRS and CDR2 YFSETQ come from the germline V gene. The CDR3 DNA is TGCGCCAGCAGGCCCGGGGCGGGACAGGGGAATGGCTACACCTTC. Translating gives CASRPGAGQGNGYTF.

A few counts support this clone. The chain combines TRBV28 with TRBJ2-1; 7 positions agree with TRBD2. CDR3 length: 15 residues. The germline V gene has CDR1 MDHEN and CDR2 SYDVKM. After removal of 5 bases from V and 5 bases from J, the junction contained 9 bases not matched to a gene. As DNA, the CDR3 is TGTGCCAGCAGTGACATAGCGGGTCGAAACAATGAGCAGTTCTTC. It translates to CASSDIAGRNNEQFF.

The chain employs TRBV6-1 and TRBJ1-1; 9 bases match TRBD1. This CDR3 contains 14 residues. V trimming: 6 bases; J trimming: 1 base; junction bases outside the gene matches: 3. Germline V gene sequence: CDR1 MNHNS, CDR2 SASEGT. DNA of the CDR3: TGTGCCAGCAGCACGACAGGGGGGAACACTGAAGCTTTCTTT. This codes for CASSTTGGNTEAFF.

This clone was found a few times. The chain employs TRBV2 and TRBJ2-5, with D possibly TRBD2 on 5 matching bases. Between the trimmed V and J ends, which lost 7 bases and 1 base, there was a span of 13 bases. CDR3 size: 14 residues. Germline assignment: CDR1 SNHLY and CDR2 FYNNEI. DNA for the CDR3: TGTGCCAGCATGGGTAGCGTCGCCCAAGAGACCCAGTACTTC. As protein: CASMGSVAQETQYF.

This clone turned up a few times. This chain's CDR3 is CSVGNSEAFF. In DNA, the CDR3 is TGCAGCGTTGGTAACTCTGAAGCTTTCTTT. J is TRBJ1-1 and V is TRBV29-1; D is uncertain. The ends were cut back, 4 bases at V and 6 bases at J, with 6 bases in the middle. Germline V lookup: CDR1 SQVTM, CDR2 ANQGSEA. The CDR3 is 10 residues long.

The CDR3 is CASSPPGRNQPQHF. CDR3 coding DNA: TGTGCCAGCTCACCACCGGGGAGGAACCAGCCCCAGCATTTT. J is TRBJ1-5 and V is TRBV18, with D hard to call. The germline CDR1 and CDR2 sequences are KGHSH and LQKENI. This CDR3 comprises 14 residues. Deletions cut 0 bases from V and 7 bases from J, with 10 bases between.

V usage is TRBV6-1 and J usage is TRBJ1-3; 7 nucleotides match TRBD1. CDR1 and CDR2 (germline): MNHNS, SASEGT. CDR3 size: 13 residues. V dropped 11 bases and J dropped 3; count of bases not matched to a gene: 7. Here the CDR3 reads CAVDRDSGNTIYF. The CDR3, as DNA: TGTGCCGTGGACCGGGACAGTGGAAACACCATATATTTT.

The V and J genes are TRBV6-4 and TRBJ2-2, with TRBD2 as a possible D gene (6 bases). Trimming cost V 4 bases and J 5 bases, with 11 bases left between them. The CDR3 spans 14 residues. In germline, CDR1 is MRHNA, CDR2 SNTAGT. Here the CDR3 reads CASSVEEGTGELFF. Written as DNA, the CDR3 is TGTGCCAGCAGTGTGGAGGAGGGGACCGGGGAGCTGTTTTTT.

The V call is TRBV5-1, the J call TRBJ2-1, with 11 bases fitting TRBD2. J lost 6 bases, V lost 2 bases, and 1 base had no gene match. CDR1 and CDR2 (germline): SGHRS, YFSETQ. The CDR3 contains 14 residues. CDR3 residues: CASSLGTSGNEQFF. The CDR3 DNA is TGCGCCAGCAGCTTAGGGACTAGCGGCAATGAGCAGTTCTTC.

The chain joins TRBV18 to TRBJ2-3; D unresolved. The CDR3 sequence is 15 residues long. Looked up from germline, CDR1 is KGHSH and CDR2 is LQKENI. The V and J ends lost 2 bases and 0 bases respectively, with 9 bases between them. In DNA form, the CDR3 reads TGTGCCAGCTCACCAGATCGGTTGAGCACAGATACGCAGTATTTT. Translated, it gives CASSPDRLSTDTQYF.

The J gene is TRBJ1-6, the V gene TRBV28, with 9 positions matching TRBD1. This CDR3 has 15 residues. Germline values: CDR1 MDHEN, CDR2 SYDVKM. After removal of 6 bases from V and 5 bases from J, the junction contained 5 bases not matched to a gene. In DNA, the CDR3 is TGTGCCAGCAGCCCACGGACAGGGGATAATTCACCCCTCCACTTT. Amino acid sequence: CASSPRTGDNSPLHF.

The V call is TRBV4-3, the J call TRBJ2-7, with a tentative D call TRBD2 (6 bases). Germline CDR1 LGHNA, CDR2 YSLEER. The CDR3 length is 15 residues. Trimming took 4 bases from V and 5 from J, leaving 18 bases between them. The CDR3 coding sequence is TGCGCCAGCAGCCGGATCCCCACTAGCAACCACGAGCAGTACTTC. It encodes CASSRIPTSNHEQYF.

This chain links TRBV29-1 with TRBJ1-4; 7 bases line up with TRBD1. Trimming at V came to 2 bases and at J to 10 bases, leaving 10 bases not matched to a gene. In germline, CDR1 is SQVTM, CDR2 ANQGSEA. The CDR3 loop spans 14 amino acids. Here the CDR3 reads CSVEIGQGVGKLFF. In DNA form, the CDR3 reads TGCAGCGTTGAAATCGGGCAGGGGGTTGGAAAACTGTTTTTT.

The chain is built from TRBV9 and TRBJ2-3; tentative D call: TRBD2 (6 bases). In germline, CDR1 is SGDLS, CDR2 YYNGEE. The CDR3 totals 14 residues. Trimming removed 3 bases from V and 1 base from J, with 9 bases in between. CDR3 in DNA: TGTGCCAGCAGCGAACCTAGCGGCACAGATACGCAGTATTTT. Residues: CASSEPSGTDTQYF.

J is TRBJ1-2 and V is TRBV5-1; 8 bases match TRBD1. Trimming at V came to 0 bases and at J to 4 bases, leaving 2 bases not matched to a gene. This CDR3 is built from 14 residues. Germline CDR1 is SGHRS and CDR2 is YFSETQ. The CDR3 DNA sequence: TGCGCCAGCAGCTTGGGGGACAGGCCCTATGGCTACACCTTC. Its translation is CASSLGDRPYGYTF.

V usage is TRBV19 and J usage is TRBJ2-7; 11 bases line up with TRBD2. The length of the CDR3 is 15 residues. V was clipped by 4 bases and J by 2 bases; unmatched bases: 4. CDR1 and CDR2 from the germline V gene are LNHDA and SQIVND (reference sequence). CDR3 in amino acids: CASSTGLAGTYEQYF. CDR3 nucleotide sequence: TGTGCCAGTAGTACAGGACTAGCGGGTACCTACGAGCAGTACTTC.

This clone was detected once. This chain joins TRBV7-3 and TRBJ2-3; 11 bases align to TRBD2. J gave up 4 bases and V 5 bases, and 8 bases lay outside the gene matches. This CDR3 region has 16 residues. Germline assignment: CDR1 SGHTA and CDR2 FQGTGA. The CDR3 bases are TGTGCCAGCAGCGCCCGTAGCGGGAGGGCTGCAGATACGCAGTATTTT. Protein: CASSARSGRAADTQYF.

This clone has a handful of counts. The chain links TRBV5-4 to TRBJ2-3, with 10 bases fitting TRBD2. The CDR3 loop spans 17 amino acids. V shed 4 bases, J shed 3 bases, and the junction held 11 bases outside the gene matches. CDR1 SGHNT and CDR2 YYREEE come from the germline V gene (reference sequence). The CDR3 DNA sequence: TGTGCCAGCAGCCGGACCCTACTAGCGGGACCGACAGATACGCAGTATTTT. Translated, it gives CASSRTLLAGPTDTQYF.

This clone appeared a single time. The chain couples TRBV19 to TRBJ2-7; D gene ambiguous. CDR1 is LNHDA, CDR2 SQIVND, per germline (reference sequence). V was trimmed by 5 bases and J by 3 bases, leaving 8 bases between them. This CDR3 has 12 residues. The CDR3 loop reads CASSGEVYEQYF. The CDR3 nucleotides read TGTGCCAGTAGTGGAGAGGTCTACGAGCAGTACTTC.

The gene calls are TRBV29-1 and TRBJ1-2, with 7 bases identical to TRBD1. V shed 4 bases, J shed 7 bases, and the junction held 9 bases outside the gene matches. Germline V gene data show CDR1 as SQVTM and CDR2 as ANQGSEA. The CDR3 spans 13 residues. Here the CDR3 reads CSVAQDREAGYTF. Here the CDR3 DNA reads TGCAGCGTTGCCCAAGACAGGGAGGCTGGCTACACCTTC. Drawing the rest from reference TRBV29-1 and TRBJ1-2, the complete variable domain is SAVISQKPSRDICQRGTSLTIQCQVDSQVTMMFWYRQQPGQSLTLIATANQGSEATYESGFVIDKFPISRPNLTFSTLTVSNMSPEDSSIYLCSVAQDREAGYTFGSGTRLTVV.

This clone has just a few counts. The chain couples TRBV15 to TRBJ2-3, with 7 bases matching TRBD1. The ends lost 0 bases at V and 5 bases at J; junction bases unmatched: 8. Germline CDR1 reads LNHNV; CDR2 reads YYDKDF (reference sequence). The CDR3 totals 16 residues. CDR3 DNA sequence: TGTGCCACCAGCAGAGAAGGGGGCAGGGCGGGAGATACGCAGTATTTT. It yields the protein CATSREGGRAGDTQYF.